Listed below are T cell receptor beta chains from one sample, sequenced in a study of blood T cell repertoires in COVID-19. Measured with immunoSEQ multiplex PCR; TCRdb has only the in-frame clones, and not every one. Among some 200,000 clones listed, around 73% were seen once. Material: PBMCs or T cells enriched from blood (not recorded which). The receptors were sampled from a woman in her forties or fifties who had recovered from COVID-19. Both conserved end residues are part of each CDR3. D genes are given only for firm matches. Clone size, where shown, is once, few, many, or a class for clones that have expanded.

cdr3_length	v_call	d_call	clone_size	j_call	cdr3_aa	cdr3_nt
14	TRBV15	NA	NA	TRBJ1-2	CATSRDAGVYGYTF	TGTGCCACCAGCAGAGACGCAGGGGTCTATGGCTACACCTTC
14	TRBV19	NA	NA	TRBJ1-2	CASRPDSAFYGYTF	TGTGCCAGTAGACCAGACAGCGCTTTCTATGGCTACACCTTC
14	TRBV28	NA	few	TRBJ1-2	CASSLNTPLSGYTF	TGTGCCAGCAGTTTAAACACCCCTCTCTCTGGCTACACCTTC
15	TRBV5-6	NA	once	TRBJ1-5	CASSLQAIWGQPQHF	TGTGCCAGCAGCTTACAGGCTATATGGGGCCAGCCCCAGCATTTT
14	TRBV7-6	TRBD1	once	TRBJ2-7	CASSSGQGSYEQYF	TGTGCCAGCAGCTCGGGACAGGGATCCTACGAGCAGTACTTC
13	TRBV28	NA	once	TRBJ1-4	CASSSVTNEKLFF	TGTGCCAGCAGTTCGGTAACTAATGAAAAACTGTTTTTT
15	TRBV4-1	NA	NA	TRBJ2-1	CASSQALTVYNEQFF	TGCGCCAGCAGCCAAGCCCTTACAGTCTACAATGAGCAGTTCTTC
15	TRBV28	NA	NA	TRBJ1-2	CASSSSRDFNNGYTF	TGTGCCAGCAGCTCAAGCCGCGACTTTAACAATGGCTACACCTTC
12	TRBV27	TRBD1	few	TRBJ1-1	CASRGTGTEAFF	TGTGCCAGCAGGGGGACAGGCACTGAAGCTTTCTTT
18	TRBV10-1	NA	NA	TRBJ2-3	CASNLNLGSSVLTDTQYF	TGCGCCAGCAACCTCAACCTTGGGAGTTCGGTGCTAACAGATACGCAGTATTTT
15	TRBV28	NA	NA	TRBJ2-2	CASSFHPGDTGELFF	TGTGCCAGCAGTTTCCACCCGGGGGACACCGGGGAGCTGTTTTTT
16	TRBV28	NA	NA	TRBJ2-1	CASSLVGVSSYNEQFF	TGTGCCAGCAGCCTTGTAGGGGTCAGCTCCTACAATGAGCAGTTCTTC
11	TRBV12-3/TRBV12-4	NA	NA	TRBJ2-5	CASSLQRDQYF	TGTGCCAGCAGTTTGCAGAGGGACCAGTACTTC
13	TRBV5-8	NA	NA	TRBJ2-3	CASSQGGRDTQYF	TGTGCCAGCAGCCAGGGAGGAAGAGATACGCAGTATTTT
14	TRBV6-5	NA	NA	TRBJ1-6	CASRRQVYNSPLHF	TGTGCCAGCAGGAGACAGGTTTATAATTCACCCCTCCACTTT
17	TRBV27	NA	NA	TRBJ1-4	CASSIRADFATNEKLFF	TGTGCCAGCAGTATAAGGGCGGACTTTGCAACTAATGAAAAACTGTTTTTT
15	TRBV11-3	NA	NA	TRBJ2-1	CASSLDAPGGNEQFF	TGTGCCAGCAGCTTAGACGCGCCCGGGGGCAATGAGCAGTTCTTC
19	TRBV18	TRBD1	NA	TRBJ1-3	CASSPKGALGPFGGNTIYF	TGTGCCAGCTCACCCAAGGGGGCTTTGGGTCCCTTTGGAGGAAACACCATATATTTT